This TCR beta chain was sequenced for a study of blood T cell repertoires in COVID-19. Study as a whole: Collection of acute and convalescent COVID-19 samples took place in the United States, Italy and Spain. The cDNA or gDNA used as material had been derived from T cells, B-cell-depleted T cells, or PBMCs.

Germline lookup yields CDR1 KGHSH and CDR2 LQKENI. CDR3 length: 16 amino acids. J gave up 4 bases and V 6 bases, and 12 bases lay outside the gene matches. Original analysis: Amplification of reference gene primers was used by the study to estimate nucleated cell counts. Profiled with immunoSEQ multiplex PCR; TCRdb holds only in-frame clones, not every one. Clonal size and the V and J genes are those of that table, whereas D and trimming came from the DNA. The data show roughly 200,000 clones, with about 85% seen just once and roughly 12% held by the top ten. This TCR was recovered from a woman aged 18-30 years who had recovered from COVID-19. Sample: peripheral blood. V is TRBV18 and J is TRBJ1-5; TRBD1 matches at 7 bases. The DNA for the CDR3 is TGTGCCAGCTCCCCATTAAAGGGGGCGGGGAATCAGCCCCAGCATTTT. Translating it yields CASSPLKGAGNQPQHF.